This T cell receptor (beta chain) originates from a study of blood T cell repertoires in COVID-19. The V gene's germline CDR1 is MNHEY and CDR2 SVGEGT. The CDR3 sequence is 12 residues long. Trimming left V 2 bases short and J 8 bases short, with 9 bases between. The repertoire was sequenced with immunoSEQ multiplex PCR; TCRdb's copy has only in-frame clones and lacks some. The sample carries 250,000 to 300,000 clones, 88% recorded once. Material: peripheral blood. The J gene is TRBJ1-2, the V gene TRBV6-2 or TRBV6-3; D ambiguous. The receptor comes from a young woman with COVID-19, enrolled during active disease. The CDR3 DNA reads TGTGCCAGCAGTTACGTCCGGGGAGGCTACACCTTC. Protein: CASSYVRGGYTF.